The TCR beta chain described here comes from a study of T-cell reconstitution after alpha-beta-depleted transplantation in children. TCRbeta library preparation incorporated unique molecular identifiers. TCRdb reanalysed the PCR reads using MiXCR and keeps one entry per CDR3 protein. In the table there are hundreds of thousands of distinct CDR3 sequences, roughly 33% of which are singletons. V was clipped by 6 bases and J by 2 bases; unmatched bases: 10. CDR1 SGHRS and CDR2 YFSETQ come from the germline V gene. This CDR3 has 15 residues. This clonotype was recorded a few times. The receptor was isolated from a human donor who donated a stem cell graft to a child with aplastic anemia. The specimen comprised PBMCs from the stem cell graft donor, sampled from the stem cell graft. V and J are TRBV5-1 and TRBJ2-7; 8 bases map to TRBD2. In nucleotides, the CDR3 is TGCGCCAGCACTTACCTTAGCGGGACTCCCTACGAGCAGTACTTC. Encoded protein: CASTYLSGTPYEQYF.